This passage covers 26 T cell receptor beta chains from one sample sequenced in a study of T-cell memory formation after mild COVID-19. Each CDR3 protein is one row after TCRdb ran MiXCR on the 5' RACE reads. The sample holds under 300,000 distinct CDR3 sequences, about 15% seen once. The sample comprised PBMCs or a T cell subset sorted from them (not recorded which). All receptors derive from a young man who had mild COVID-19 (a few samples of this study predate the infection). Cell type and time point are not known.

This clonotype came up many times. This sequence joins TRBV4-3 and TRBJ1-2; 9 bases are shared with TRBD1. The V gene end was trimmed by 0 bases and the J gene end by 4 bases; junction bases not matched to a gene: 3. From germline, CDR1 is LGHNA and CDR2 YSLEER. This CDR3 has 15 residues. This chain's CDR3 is CASSQDRDRAYGYTF. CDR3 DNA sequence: TGCGCCAGCAGCCAAGATCGGGACAGGGCCTATGGCTACACCTTC.

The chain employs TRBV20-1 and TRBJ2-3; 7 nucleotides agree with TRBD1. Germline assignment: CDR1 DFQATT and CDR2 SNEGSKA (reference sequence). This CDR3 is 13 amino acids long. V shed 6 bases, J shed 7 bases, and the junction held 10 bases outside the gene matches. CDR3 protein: CSADRQGAYTQYF. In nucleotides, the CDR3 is TGCAGTGCAGACAGACAGGGCGCATATACGCAGTATTTT.

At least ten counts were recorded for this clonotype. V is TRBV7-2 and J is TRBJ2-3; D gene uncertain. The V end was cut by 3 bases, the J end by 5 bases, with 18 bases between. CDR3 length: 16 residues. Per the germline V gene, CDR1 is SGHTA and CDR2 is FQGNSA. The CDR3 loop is CASSFSPSASGDTQYF. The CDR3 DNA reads TGTGCCAGCAGCTTCTCCCCGAGCGCGTCAGGAGATACGCAGTATTTT.

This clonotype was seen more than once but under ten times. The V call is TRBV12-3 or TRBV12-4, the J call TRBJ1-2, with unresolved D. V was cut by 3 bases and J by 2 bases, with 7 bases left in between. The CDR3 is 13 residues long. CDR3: CASSLSENYGYTF. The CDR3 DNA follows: TGTGCCAGCAGTTTGTCCGAGAACTATGGCTACACCTTC.

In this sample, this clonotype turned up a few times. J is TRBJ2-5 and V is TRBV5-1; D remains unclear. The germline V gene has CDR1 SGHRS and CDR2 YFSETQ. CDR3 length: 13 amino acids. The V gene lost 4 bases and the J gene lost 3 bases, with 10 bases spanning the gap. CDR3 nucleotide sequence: TGCGCCAGCAGCCTCACCCCAGAAGAGACCCAGTACTTC. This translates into CASSLTPEETQYF.

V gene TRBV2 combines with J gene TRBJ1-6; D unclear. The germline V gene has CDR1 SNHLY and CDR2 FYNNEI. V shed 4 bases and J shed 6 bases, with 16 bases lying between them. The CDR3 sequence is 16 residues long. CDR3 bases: TGTGCCAGCAGTGGTGAGCGGCCCCACTTTAATTCACCCCTCCACTTT. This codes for CASSGERPHFNSPLHF. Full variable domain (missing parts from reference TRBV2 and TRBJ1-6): EPEVTQTPSHQVTQMGQEVILRCVPISNHLYFYWYRQILGQKVEFLVSFYNNEISEKSEIFDDQFSVERPDGSNFTLKIRSTKLEDSAMYFCASSGERPHFNSPLHFGNGTRLTVT.

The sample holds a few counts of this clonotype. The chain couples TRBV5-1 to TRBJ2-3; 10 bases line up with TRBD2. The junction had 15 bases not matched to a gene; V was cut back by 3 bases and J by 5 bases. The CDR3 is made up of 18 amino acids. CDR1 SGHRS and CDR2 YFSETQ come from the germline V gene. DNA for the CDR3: TGCGCCAGCAGCTCCGCCCTACTAGCGGGGCCGGCGGGAGATACGCAGTATTTT. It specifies CASSSALLAGPAGDTQYF.

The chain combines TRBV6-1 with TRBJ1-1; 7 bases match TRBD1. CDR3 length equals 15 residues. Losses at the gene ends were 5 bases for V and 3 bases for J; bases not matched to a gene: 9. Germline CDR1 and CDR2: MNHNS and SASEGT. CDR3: CASSRQGGEYTEAFF. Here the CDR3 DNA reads TGTGCCAGCAGTCGACAGGGTGGGGAGTACACTGAAGCTTTCTTT.

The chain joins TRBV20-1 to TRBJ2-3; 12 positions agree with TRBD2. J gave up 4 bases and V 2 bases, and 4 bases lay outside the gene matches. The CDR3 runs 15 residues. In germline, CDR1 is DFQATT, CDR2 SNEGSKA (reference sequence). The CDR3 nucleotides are TGCAGTGCTAGATGGACTAGCGGGGCCCCAGATACGCAGTATTTT. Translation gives CSARWTSGAPDTQYF.

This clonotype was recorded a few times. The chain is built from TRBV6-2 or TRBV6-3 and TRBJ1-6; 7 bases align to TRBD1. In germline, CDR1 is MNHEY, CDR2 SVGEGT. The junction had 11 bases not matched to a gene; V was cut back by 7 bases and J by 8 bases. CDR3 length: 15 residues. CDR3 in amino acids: CASTFRTGAYSPLHF. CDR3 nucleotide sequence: TGTGCCAGCACCTTCAGGACAGGCGCATATTCACCCCTCCACTTT.

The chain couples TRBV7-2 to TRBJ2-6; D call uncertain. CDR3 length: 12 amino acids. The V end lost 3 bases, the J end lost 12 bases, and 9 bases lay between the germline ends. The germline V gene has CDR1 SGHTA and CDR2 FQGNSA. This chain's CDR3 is CASSFGVGVLTF. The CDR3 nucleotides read TGTGCCAGCAGCTTTGGGGTAGGCGTCCTGACTTTC.

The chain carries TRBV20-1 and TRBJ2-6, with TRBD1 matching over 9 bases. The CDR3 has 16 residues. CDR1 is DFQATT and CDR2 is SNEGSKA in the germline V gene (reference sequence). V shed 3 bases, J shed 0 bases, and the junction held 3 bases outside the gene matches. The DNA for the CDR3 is TGCAGTGCTAGGGACAGGGGAAGCTCTGGGGCCAACGTCCTGACTTTC. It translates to CSARDRGSSGANVLTF.

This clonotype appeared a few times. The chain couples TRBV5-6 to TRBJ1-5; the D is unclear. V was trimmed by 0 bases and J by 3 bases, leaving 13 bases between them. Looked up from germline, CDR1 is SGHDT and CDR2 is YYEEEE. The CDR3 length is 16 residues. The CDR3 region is CASSLAAGTPNQPQHF. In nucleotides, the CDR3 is TGTGCCAGCAGCTTGGCCGCGGGAACACCCAATCAGCCCCAGCATTTT.

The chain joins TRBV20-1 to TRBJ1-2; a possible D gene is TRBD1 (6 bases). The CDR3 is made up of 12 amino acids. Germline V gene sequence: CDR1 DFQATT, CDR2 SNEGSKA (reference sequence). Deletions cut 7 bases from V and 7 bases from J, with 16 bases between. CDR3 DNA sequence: TGCAGTGGCACACCAGGGGCCGTTGGCTACACCTTC. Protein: CSGTPGAVGYTF.

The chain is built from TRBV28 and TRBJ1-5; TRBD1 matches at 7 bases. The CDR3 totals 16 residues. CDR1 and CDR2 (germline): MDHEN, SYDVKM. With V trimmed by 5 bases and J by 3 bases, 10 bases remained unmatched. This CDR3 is CASSGWTGGHNQPQHF. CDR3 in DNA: TGTGCCAGCAGTGGATGGACAGGCGGTCACAATCAGCCCCAGCATTTT.

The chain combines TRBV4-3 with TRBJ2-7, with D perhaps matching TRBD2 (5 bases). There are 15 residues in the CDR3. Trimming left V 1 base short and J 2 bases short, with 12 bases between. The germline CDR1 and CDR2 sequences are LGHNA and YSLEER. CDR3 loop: CASSQVRAGTYEQYF. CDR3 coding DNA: TGCGCCAGCAGCCAAGTGCGGGCTGGAACCTACGAGCAGTACTTC.

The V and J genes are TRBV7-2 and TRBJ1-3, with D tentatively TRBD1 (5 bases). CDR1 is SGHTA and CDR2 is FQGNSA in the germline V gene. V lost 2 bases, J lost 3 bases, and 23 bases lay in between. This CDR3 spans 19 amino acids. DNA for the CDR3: TGTGCCAGCAGCTTACAATCTTCTGGGTCGGGGGGAGTTGGAAACACCATATATTTT. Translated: CASSLQSSGSGGVGNTIYF.

CDR3: CASSGQTEAFF. The CDR3, as DNA: TGTGCCAGCAGTGGACAAACTGAAGCTTTCTTT. The V call is TRBV6-2 or TRBV6-3, the J call TRBJ1-1, with D maybe TRBD1 (5 bases). Germline V lookup: CDR1 MNHEY, CDR2 SVGEGT. The CDR3 runs to 11 residues. V was cut by 5 bases and J by 5 bases, with 6 bases left in between.

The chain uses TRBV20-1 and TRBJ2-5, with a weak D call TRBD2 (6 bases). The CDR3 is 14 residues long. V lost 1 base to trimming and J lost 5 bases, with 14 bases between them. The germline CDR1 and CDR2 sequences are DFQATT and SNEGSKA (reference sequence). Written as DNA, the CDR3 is TGCAGTGCTAGAGTTACCGGGAGTACTGAGACCCAGTACTTC. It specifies CSARVTGSTETQYF.

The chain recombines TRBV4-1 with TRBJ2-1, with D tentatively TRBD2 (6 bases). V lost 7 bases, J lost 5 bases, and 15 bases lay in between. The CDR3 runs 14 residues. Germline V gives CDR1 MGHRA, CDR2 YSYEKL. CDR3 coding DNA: TGCGCCAGCAACCGCGGGACGGGGAACAATGAGCAGTTCTTC. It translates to CASNRGTGNNEQFF.

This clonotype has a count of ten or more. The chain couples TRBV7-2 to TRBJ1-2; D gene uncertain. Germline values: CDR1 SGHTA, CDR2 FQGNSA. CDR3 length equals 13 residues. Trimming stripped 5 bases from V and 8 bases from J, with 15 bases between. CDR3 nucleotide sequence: TGTGCCAGCAGCCCCCGAGGGCAGCTCGGCTACACCTTC. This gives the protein CASSPRGQLGYTF.

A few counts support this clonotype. The CDR3 sequence: CASSSQAGTGLHEQYF. The CDR3 DNA reads TGTGCCAGCAGCTCCCAAGCCGGGACAGGGTTACACGAGCAGTACTTC. The rearrangement links TRBV7-2 to TRBJ2-7; TRBD1 agrees at 9 bases. The CDR3 is 16 amino acids. V was clipped by 4 bases and J by 5 bases; unmatched bases: 12. The germline CDR1 and CDR2 sequences are SGHTA and FQGNSA. Combining the CDR3 with reference TRBV7-2 and TRBJ2-7 gives the whole variable domain GAGVSQSPSNKVTEKGKDVELRCDPISGHTALYWYRQSLGQGLEFLIYFQGNSAPDKSGLPSDRFSAERTGGSVSTLTIQRTQQEDSAVYLCASSSQAGTGLHEQYFGPGTRLTVT.

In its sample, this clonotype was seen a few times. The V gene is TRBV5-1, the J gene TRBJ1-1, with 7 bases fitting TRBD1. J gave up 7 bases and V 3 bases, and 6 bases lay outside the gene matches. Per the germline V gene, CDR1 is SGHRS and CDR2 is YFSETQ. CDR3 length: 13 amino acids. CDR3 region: CASSWGTENEAFF. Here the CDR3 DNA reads TGCGCCAGCAGCTGGGGGACAGAAAATGAAGCTTTCTTT.

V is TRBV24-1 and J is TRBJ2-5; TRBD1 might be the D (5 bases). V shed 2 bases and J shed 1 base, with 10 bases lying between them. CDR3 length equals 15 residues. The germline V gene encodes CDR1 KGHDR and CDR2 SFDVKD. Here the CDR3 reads CATSDSRQGQETQYF. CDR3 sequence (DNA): TGTGCCACCAGTGATTCTCGGCAGGGCCAAGAGACCCAGTACTTC.

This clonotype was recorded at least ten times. CDR3 DNA: TGTGCCAGCAGTGAGGGGGAAAGGGTCACCGGGGAGCTGTTTTTT. It specifies CASSEGERVTGELFF. The chain is built from TRBV2 and TRBJ2-2; tentatively, D is TRBD1 or TRBD2 (5 bases each). Trimming left V 3 bases short and J 4 bases short, with 12 bases between. Germline CDR1 SNHLY, CDR2 FYNNEI. This CDR3 is built from 15 residues.

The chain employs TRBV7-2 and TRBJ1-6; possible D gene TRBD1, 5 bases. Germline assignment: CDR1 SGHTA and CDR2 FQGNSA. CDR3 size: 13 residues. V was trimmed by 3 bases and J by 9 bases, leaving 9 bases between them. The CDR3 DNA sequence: TGTGCCAGCAGCTTCAGGGATGGTTCACCCCTCCACTTT. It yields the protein CASSFRDGSPLHF.